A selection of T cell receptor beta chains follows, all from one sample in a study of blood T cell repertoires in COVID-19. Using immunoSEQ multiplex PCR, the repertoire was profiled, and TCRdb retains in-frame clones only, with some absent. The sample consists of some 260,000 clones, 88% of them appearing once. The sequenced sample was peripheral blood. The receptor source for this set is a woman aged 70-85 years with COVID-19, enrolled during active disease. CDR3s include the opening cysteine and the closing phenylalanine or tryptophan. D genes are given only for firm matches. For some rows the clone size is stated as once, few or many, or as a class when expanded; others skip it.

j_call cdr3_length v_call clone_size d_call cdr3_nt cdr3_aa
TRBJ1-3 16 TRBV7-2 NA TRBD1 TGTGCCAGCAGCAACGATCCCGGGACAGGGGGAAACACCATATATTTT CASSNDPGTGGNTIYF
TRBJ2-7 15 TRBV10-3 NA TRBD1 TGTGCCATCAGTAAGGCCGGGACAGACTCCTACGAGCAGTACTTC CAISKAGTDSYEQYF
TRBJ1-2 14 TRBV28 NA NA TGTGCCAGCACCGTGGGGGGGGCATACTATGGCTACACCTTC CASTVGGAYYGYTF
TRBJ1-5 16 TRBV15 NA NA TGTGCCACCAGCGAGAGCTACAGGTATAGCAATCAGCCCCAGCATTTT CATSESYRYSNQPQHF
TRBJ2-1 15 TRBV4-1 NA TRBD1 TGCGCCAGCAGCCGAGCCGGGACAGACTATAATGAGCAGTTCTTC CASSRAGTDYNEQFF
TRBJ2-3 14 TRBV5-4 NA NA TGTGCCAGCAGCTTGGTAGGGGTGCAAGATACGCAGTATTTT CASSLVGVQDTQYF
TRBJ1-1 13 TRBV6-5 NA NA TGTGCCAGCAGTTACACAGGGAGAACTGAAGCTTTCTTT CASSYTGRTEAFF
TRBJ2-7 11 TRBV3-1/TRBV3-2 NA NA TGTGCCAGCAGCCAAGGAGGCGAGCAGTACTTC CASSQGGEQYF
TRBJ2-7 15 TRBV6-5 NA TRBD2 TGTGCCAGCAGTATTAGCGGGAGGACCTCCTACGAGCAGTACTTC CASSISGRTSYEQYF
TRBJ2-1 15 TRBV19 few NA TGTGCCAGTAGTATGGGAGAAAGCTCCTACAATGAGCAGTTCTTC CASSMGESSYNEQFF
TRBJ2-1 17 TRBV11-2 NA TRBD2 TGTGCCAGCAGCTACGGGACTAGCGGGAGGGCCTCCTATGAGCAGTTCTTC CASSYGTSGRASYEQFF
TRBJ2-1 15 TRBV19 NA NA TGTGCCAGTCGAGGTCGTGAGAGCTCCTACAATGAGCAGTTCTTC CASRGRESSYNEQFF
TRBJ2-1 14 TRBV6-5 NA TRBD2 TGTGCCAGCAGTTCAGCGGGAGCCTACAATGAGCAGTTCTTC CASSSAGAYNEQFF
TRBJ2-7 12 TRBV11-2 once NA TGTGCCAGCAGCTCAAACCGGGGCGAGCAGTACTTC CASSSNRGEQYF
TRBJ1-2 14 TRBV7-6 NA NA TGTGCCAGCAGCCCGGGGGAACAGAACTATGGCTACACCTTC CASSPGEQNYGYTF
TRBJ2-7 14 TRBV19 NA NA TGTGCCAGTAGCCTGTCAGGGGTCTCCTACGAGCAGTACTTC CASSLSGVSYEQYF
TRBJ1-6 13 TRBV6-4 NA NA TGTGCCAGCAGGCGGCATTGGGATTCACCCCTCCACTTT CASRRHWDSPLHF
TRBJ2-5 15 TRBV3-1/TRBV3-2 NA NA TGTGCCAGCAGCCAGGTCGGGGTACCTCAAGAGACCCAGTACTTC CASSQVGVPQETQYF
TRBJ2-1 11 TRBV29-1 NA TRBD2 TGCAGCGGCGGGAGGGCCTCCGGGCAGTTCTTC CSGGRASGQFF
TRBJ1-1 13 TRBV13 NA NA TGTGCCAGCAGGGGCGATTTGGTTACTGAAGCTTTCTTT CASRGDLVTEAFF
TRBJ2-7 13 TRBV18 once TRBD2 TGTGCCAGCTTAAAATTAGCGGGAGACGAGCAGTACTTC CASLKLAGDEQYF
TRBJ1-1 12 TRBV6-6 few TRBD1 TGTGCCAGCAGAGACAGGGGGACTGAAGCTTTCTTT CASRDRGTEAFF
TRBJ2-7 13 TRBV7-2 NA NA TGTGCCAGCAGCGCGGGACAGATACGCGAGCAGTACTTC CASSAGQIREQYF
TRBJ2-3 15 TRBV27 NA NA TGTGCCAGCAGTTTTAGCGGTAAAAGCACAGATACGCAGTATTTT CASSFSGKSTDTQYF
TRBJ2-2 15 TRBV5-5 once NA TGTGCCAGCAGCTTGGGGACTCCAAATACCGGGGAGCTGTTTTTT CASSLGTPNTGELFF
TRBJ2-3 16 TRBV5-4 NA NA TGTGCCAGCAGCTTGGGCCTGGGCGGGAGCACAGATACGCAGTATTTT CASSLGLGGSTDTQYF
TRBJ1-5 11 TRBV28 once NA TGTGCCAGCAGCTCGGATCAGCCCCAGCATTTT CASSSDQPQHF
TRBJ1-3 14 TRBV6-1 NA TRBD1 TGTGCCAGCAGTGAAGGGACAGGGTTAAACACCATATATTTT CASSEGTGLNTIYF
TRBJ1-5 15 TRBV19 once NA TGTGCCAGTAGTACCTGGACAGTTAGCAATCAGCCCCAGCATTTT CASSTWTVSNQPQHF
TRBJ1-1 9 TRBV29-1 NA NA TGCAGCGTTGGAGGCGTAGCTTTCTTT CSVGGVAFF
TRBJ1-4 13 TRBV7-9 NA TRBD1 TGTGCCAGCAGCTCGACAGGGGGTGAAAAACTGTTTTTT CASSSTGGEKLFF
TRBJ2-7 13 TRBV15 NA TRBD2 TGTGCCACCCTTGCTAGCGGGAGCCACGAGCAGTACTTC CATLASGSHEQYF
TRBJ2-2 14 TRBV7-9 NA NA TGTGCCAGCAGCTTAGCGGAGACCCTCGGGGAGCTGTTTTTT CASSLAETLGELFF
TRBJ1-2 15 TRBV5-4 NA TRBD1 TGTGCCAGCAGCTTGGAGGACAGGGGCCCTTATGGCTACACCTTC CASSLEDRGPYGYTF
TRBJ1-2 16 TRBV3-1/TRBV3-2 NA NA TGTGCCAGCAGCCAAAAAAGACAGGTTATAAACTATGGCTACACCTTC CASSQKRQVINYGYTF
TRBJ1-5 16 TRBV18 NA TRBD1 TGTGCCAGCTCACCAGATGACAGGGGGGGCGTTCAGCCCCAGCATTTT CASSPDDRGGVQPQHF
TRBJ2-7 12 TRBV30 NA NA TGTGCCTGGGGGGGGCTCTCCTACGAGCAGTACTTC CAWGGLSYEQYF
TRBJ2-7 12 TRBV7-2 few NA TGTGCCAGCAGCTTAGCGCAAGGGGATCAGTACTTC CASSLAQGDQYF
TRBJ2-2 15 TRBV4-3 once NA TGCGCCAGCAGCCAACCCGGGACGAACACCGGGGAGCTGTTTTTT CASSQPGTNTGELFF
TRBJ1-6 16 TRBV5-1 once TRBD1 TGCGCCAGCAGCCGCGAACGGGACAGGGTTGATTCACCCCTCCACTTT CASSRERDRVDSPLHF
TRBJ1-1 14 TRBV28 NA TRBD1 TGTGCCAGCAGCCTCGGGACAGGGGGGGTTGAAGCTTTCTTT CASSLGTGGVEAFF
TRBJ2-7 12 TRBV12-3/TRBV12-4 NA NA TGTGCCAGCAGCGGAGGAGGTCGGGAGCAGTACTTC CASSGGGREQYF
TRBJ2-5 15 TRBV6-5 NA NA TGTGCCAGCTCCGCCGGTGGGGCAGGGGAAGAGACCCAGTACTTC CASSAGGAGEETQYF
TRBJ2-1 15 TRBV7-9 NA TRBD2 TGTGCCAGCAGCTTCGGGCGGGAGGACTACAATGAGCAGTTCTTC CASSFGREDYNEQFF
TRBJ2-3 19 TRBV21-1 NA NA TGTGCCAGCAGCAAAGTTGCGCGGGAGGGCGAAGGTAAGACATTTGAGCAGTATTTT CASSKVAREGEGKTFEQYF
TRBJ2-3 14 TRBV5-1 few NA TGCGCCAGCTCTGTGGGAGGCTGGTCAGATACGCAGTATTTT CASSVGGWSDTQYF
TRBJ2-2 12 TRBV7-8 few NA TGTGCCAGCAGCCTGGCCGCCGGGGAGCTGTTTTTT CASSLAAGELFF
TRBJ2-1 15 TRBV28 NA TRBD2 TGTGCCAGCAGCCAAGGCCTAGCGGACTACAATGAGCAGTTCTTC CASSQGLADYNEQFF
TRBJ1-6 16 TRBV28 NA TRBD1 TGTGCCAGCAGTCCCTCGACAGGGATTGAAAATTCACCCCTCCACTTT CASSPSTGIENSPLHF
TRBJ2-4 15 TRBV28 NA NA TGTGCCAGCAGTGAGGCCGGGGTGCCCAAAAACATTCAGTACTTC CASSEAGVPKNIQYF
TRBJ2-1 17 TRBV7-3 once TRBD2 TGTGCCAGCAGCTCTTTACCAGCGGGAGGCCCAGGCAATGAGCAGTTCTTC CASSSLPAGGPGNEQFF
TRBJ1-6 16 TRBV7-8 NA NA TGTGCCAGCAGCCCCGGGGTGGACAGAATCGGTTCACCCCTCCACTTT CASSPGVDRIGSPLHF
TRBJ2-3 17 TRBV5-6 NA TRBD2 TGTGCCAGCAGCTCCGCGTTAATAGCGGGGCTCTGGGATACGCAGTATTTT CASSSALIAGLWDTQYF
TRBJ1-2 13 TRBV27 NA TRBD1 TGTGCCAGCAGTTCGACAGGGGGCTATGGCTACACCTTC CASSSTGGYGYTF
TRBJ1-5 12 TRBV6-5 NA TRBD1 TGTGCCAGCAGGACAGGGAATCAGCCCCAGCATTTT CASRTGNQPQHF
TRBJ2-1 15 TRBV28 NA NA TGTGCCAGCAGTGTCGGACAGAGCTCCTACAATGAGCAGTTCTTC CASSVGQSSYNEQFF
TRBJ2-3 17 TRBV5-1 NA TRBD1 TGCGCCAGCAGCCCGGGATCAGGGGGCGCCCGCACAGATACGCAGTATTTT CASSPGSGGARTDTQYF